The rows below give T cell receptor beta chains drawn from one sample of a study of regulatory T cells in long-lasting Graves disease. In TCRdb, the multiplex PCR reads were re-called with MiXCR into one record per CDR3 protein. The table includes 350,000 to 450,000 distinct CDR3 sequences, under 25% detected once. Sample: peripheral blood mononuclear cells (PBMCs), taken when the disease was refractory, from a patient treated with antithyroid drugs. These receptors were obtained from a female donor with Graves disease. Each CDR3 is given with its conserved first and last residue. The order of the fields is V gene, clone size, J gene, D gene, CDR3 length, CDR3 DNA, CDR3 protein. The D gene is left open where the match is weak. Only some rows state a clone size, as once, few, many or a class for expanded clones.

TRBV9,NA,TRBJ2-7,NA,16,TGTGCCAGCAGCGCCACGGGGGATCGGACGTCCTACGAGCAGTACTTC,CASSATGDRTSYEQYF
TRBV20-1,few,TRBJ2-7,TRBD2,16,TGCAGTGCTAGTACCTGGACTAGCGGGAGAACCTACGAGCAGTACTTC,CSASTWTSGRTYEQYF
TRBV6-1,many,TRBJ1-1,NA,12,TGTGCCAGCAGACAGAAGAACACTGAAGCTTTCTTT,CASRQKNTEAFF
TRBV6-1,NA,TRBJ2-5,NA,14,TGTGCCAGCAGTGAATTTTCGGGCGGGGAGACCCAGTACTTC,CASSEFSGGETQYF
TRBV2,many,TRBJ1-5,TRBD1,17,TGTGCCAGCAGTGAATACGGACAGGGCCTATCCAATCAGCCCCAGCATTTT,CASSEYGQGLSNQPQHF
TRBV12-3/TRBV12-4,NA,TRBJ2-1,NA,14,TGTGCCAGCAGTCCACTGGCGGGATCGCATGAGCAGTTCTTC,CASSPLAGSHEQFF
TRBV28,many,TRBJ1-5,NA,12,TGTGCCATACAGGGTAACAATCAGCCCCAGCATTTT,CAIQGNNQPQHF
TRBV4-1,NA,TRBJ2-7,NA,14,TGCGCCAGCAGCCAAGTGGTCAGGTCCTACGAGCAGTACTTC,CASSQVVRSYEQYF
TRBV7-2,many,TRBJ1-2,NA,13,TGTGCCAGCAGATCGGACAGCCTCTATGGCTACACCTTC,CASRSDSLYGYTF
TRBV12-3/TRBV12-4,NA,TRBJ2-2,NA,14,TGTGCCAACCGAAGGGTTTCGAACACCGGGGAGCTGGTTTTT,CANRRVSNTGELVF
TRBV27,many,TRBJ2-5,NA,13,TGTGCCAGCAGTTTCTTGGGTGGGGAGACCCAGTACTTC,CASSFLGGETQYF
TRBV3-1,NA,TRBJ2-7,TRBD2,16,TGTGCCAGCAGCCAAGTGGGTAGCGGGTTTACCTACGAGCAGTACTTC,CASSQVGSGFTYEQYF
TRBV29-1,few,TRBJ2-2,TRBD2,13,TGCAGCGTTCCTAGCGGGAACACCGGGGAGCTGTTTTTT,CSVPSGNTGELFF
TRBV3-1,NA,TRBJ2-1,NA,16,TGTGCCAGCAGCCAAAACCGGGACTCCCGGTTAGGGGAGCAGTTCTTC,CASSQNRDSRLGEQFF
TRBV29-1,many,TRBJ2-7,NA,13,TGCAGCGTTGAATTACAGGGAGGTCAGGGGCAGTACTTC,CSVELQGGQGQYF
TRBV7-8,many,TRBJ1-1,NA,15,TGTGCCAGCAGCTTAGGTCGGGTTTGGAACACTGAAGCTTTCTTT,CASSLGRVWNTEAFF
TRBV6-1,many,TRBJ2-7,NA,11,TGTGCCAGCAGTGAAGTGGGGGAGGTGTACTTC,CASSEVGEVYF
TRBV29-1,few,TRBJ2-7,NA,16,TGCAGCGTTGAGGCGGATTCGGCAGAAACAACCTACGAGCAGTACTTC,CSVEADSAETTYEQYF
TRBV24-1,many,TRBJ2-5,TRBD1,14,TGTGCCACCAGTGACACCGGGACAGTAGAGACCCAGTACTTC,CATSDTGTVETQYF
TRBV7-2,NA,TRBJ2-7,TRBD2,18,TGTGCCAGCAGCTTAGTAGGGGGGACTAGCGGGACCTTCTACGAGCAGTACTTC,CASSLVGGTSGTFYEQYF
TRBV12-3/TRBV12-4,many,TRBJ2-2,NA,14,TGTGCCAGCAGTTTAGGTAGTTTTGGCGGGGAGCTGTTTTTT,CASSLGSFGGELFF
TRBV9,NA,TRBJ1-2,TRBD1,13,TGTGCCAGCAGCGTGGGACAGATGTATGGCTACACCTTC,CASSVGQMYGYTF
TRBV5-5,NA,TRBJ1-4,NA,14,TGTGCCAGCAGCTTGACCATTTATAATGAAAAACTGTTTTTT,CASSLTIYNEKLFF
TRBV7-9,NA,TRBJ2-3,NA,14,TGTGCCAGCAGCCCGATTAGGGCGGCAGATACGCAGTATTTT,CASSPIRAADTQYF
TRBV29-1,NA,TRBJ1-1,NA,14,TGCAGCGCTTCAGACAGACCCCGAAGTTTTGAAGCTTTCTTT,CSASDRPRSFEAFF
TRBV25-1,few,TRBJ1-1,TRBD1,15,TGTGCCAGCAGTGGAGGACAGGGGGCGCACACTGAAGCTTTCTTT,CASSGGQGAHTEAFF
TRBV2,NA,TRBJ2-4,TRBD2,12,TGTGCCAGCAGTACTAGCGGGAGACTCCGATTCTTC,CASSTSGRLRFF
TRBV2,many,TRBJ2-7,NA,15,TGTGCCAGCAGTGAACAACCCGACATCTCCTACGAGCAGTACTTC,CASSEQPDISYEQYF
TRBV6-2/TRBV6-3,once,TRBJ2-1,NA,20,TGTGCCAGCACTACCATCGGAGGGCCCGGTAGGAGAGGGAAGTACAATGAGCAGTTCTTC,CASTTIGGPGRRGKYNEQFF
TRBV12-3/TRBV12-4,few,TRBJ2-5,NA,16,TGTGCCAGCAGCCTGCGAAGCAGTCGGACGCAGGGGACCCAGTACTTC,CASSLRSSRTQGTQYF
TRBV2,many,TRBJ1-1,NA,15,TGTGCCAGCAGTGAAGTAGGACCGATGAACACTGAAGCTTTCTTT,CASSEVGPMNTEAFF
TRBV2,many,TRBJ2-7,NA,14,TGTGCCAGCACCGTGGAACAATTCTCCTACGAGCAGTACTTC,CASTVEQFSYEQYF
TRBV7-9,many,TRBJ2-7,NA,16,TGTGCCAGCAGCTTCAAACTGGAGATTGGGCTGCACGAGCAGTACTTC,CASSFKLEIGLHEQYF
TRBV7-2,NA,TRBJ1-5,TRBD1,15,TGTGCCAGCAGCTACCGACAGGGAGGCAATCAGCCCCAGCATTTT,CASSYRQGGNQPQHF
TRBV7-3,few,TRBJ2-7,NA,10,TGTGCCAGCAGCTTATGCGAGCAGTACTTC,CASSLCEQYF
TRBV28,many,TRBJ2-7,TRBD2,19,TGTGCCAGCAGTCCCACGGTGGGGACTAGCGGGAGAGTCCCACACGAGCAGTACTTC,CASSPTVGTSGRVPHEQYF
TRBV10-3,many,TRBJ2-2,TRBD1,14,TGTGCCATCAGCGCACAGGGGGCGACCGGGGAGCTGTTTTTT,CAISAQGATGELFF
TRBV12-5,many,TRBJ1-2,NA,13,TGTGCTAGTGGTCAGGACAGTTTTTCTGGCTACACCTTC,CASGQDSFSGYTF
TRBV28,many,TRBJ2-7,NA,16,TGTGCCAGCAGTTTACACCAGGGTACCCTTTCCTACGAGCAGTACTTC,CASSLHQGTLSYEQYF